This T cell receptor (beta chain) was captured in a study of regulatory T cells in long-lasting Graves disease. Across the whole study: Recently diagnosed Graves' patients had received antithyroid drugs for under 3 months.

Noted time point: newly diagnosed GD, antithyroid drugs for less than 3 months. From RNA extracted from PBMCs, the TCR library was made. Nine milliliters of peripheral blood were drawn into EDTA tubes. Assembly of TCR beta libraries relied on iRepertoire HTBI primers together with Arm-PCR of CDR3 regions. Original methodology: Throughout the samples, researchers identified about 62 TRBV and some 13 TRBJ segments. TCRdb recomputed calls from the multiplex PCR reads with MiXCR, one row per CDR3 protein. TCRdb assigned the V and J calls; the authors' analysis was not used. The sample includes fewer than 450,000 distinct CDR3 sequences, approximately 16% of them seen just once. Notes on the study in general: It is possible that accuracy was reduced by the small size of the sample.

Germline CDR1 and CDR2: MNHEY and SMNVEV (reference sequence). V was clipped by 6 bases and J by 10 bases; unmatched bases: 12. The CDR3 extends over 15 amino acids. This clonotype appeared many times. Its antigen remains unidentified. These data were likewise used in another study, on T cells in Graves' hyperthyroidism and ophthalmopathy.

The genes are TRBV27 and TRBJ1-6, with TRBD1 matching over 7 bases. The material sequenced was peripheral blood mononuclear cells (PBMCs), taken at new diagnosis, from a patient treated with antithyroid drugs. The clonotype originates from a woman aged 40-49 years with Graves disease. The CDR3 DNA follows: TGTGCCAGCAGACTAGGGGGCGGGAGCGCGTCACCCCTCCACTTT. Its protein product is CASRLGGGSASPLHF.